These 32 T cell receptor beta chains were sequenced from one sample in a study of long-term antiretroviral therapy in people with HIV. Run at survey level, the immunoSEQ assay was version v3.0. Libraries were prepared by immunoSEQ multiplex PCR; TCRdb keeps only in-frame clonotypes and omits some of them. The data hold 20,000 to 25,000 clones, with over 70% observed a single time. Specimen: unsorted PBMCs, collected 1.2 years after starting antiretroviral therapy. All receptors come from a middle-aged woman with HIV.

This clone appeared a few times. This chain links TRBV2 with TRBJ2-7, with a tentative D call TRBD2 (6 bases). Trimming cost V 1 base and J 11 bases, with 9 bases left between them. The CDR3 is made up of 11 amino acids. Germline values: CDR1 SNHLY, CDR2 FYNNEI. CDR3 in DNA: TGTGCCAGCAGTGAAGTTGGGAGGAAGTACTTC. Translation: CASSEVGRKYF.

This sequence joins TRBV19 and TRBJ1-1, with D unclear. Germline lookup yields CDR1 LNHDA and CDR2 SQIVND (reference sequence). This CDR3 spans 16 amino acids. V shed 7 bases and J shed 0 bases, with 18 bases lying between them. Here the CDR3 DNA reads TGTGCCAGTACCGAGGGCCCGGGCTTTTTGAACACTGAAGCTTTCTTT. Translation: CASTEGPGFLNTEAFF.

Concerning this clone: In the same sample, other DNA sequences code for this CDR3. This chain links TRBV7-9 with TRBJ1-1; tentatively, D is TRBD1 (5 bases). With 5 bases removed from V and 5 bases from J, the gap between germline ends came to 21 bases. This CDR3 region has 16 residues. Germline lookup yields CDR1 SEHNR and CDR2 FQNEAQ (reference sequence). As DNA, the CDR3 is TGTGCCAGCAGCCCCGTCGGCAGGGCCCGAGGTACTGAAGCTTTCTTT. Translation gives CASSPVGRARGTEAFF.

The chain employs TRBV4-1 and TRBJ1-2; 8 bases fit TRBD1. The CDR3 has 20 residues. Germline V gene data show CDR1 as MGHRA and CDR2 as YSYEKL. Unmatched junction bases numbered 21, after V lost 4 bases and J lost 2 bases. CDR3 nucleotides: TGCGCCAGCAGCCCCATCGGGTTTCCGGGACAGGAAATCTCGAACTATGGCTACACCTTC. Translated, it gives CASSPIGFPGQEISNYGYTF.

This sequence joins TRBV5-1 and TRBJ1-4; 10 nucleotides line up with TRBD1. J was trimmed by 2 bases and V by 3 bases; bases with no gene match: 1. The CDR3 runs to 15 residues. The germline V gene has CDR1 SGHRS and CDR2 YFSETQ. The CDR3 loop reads CASSSTGGTNEKLFF. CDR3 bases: TGCGCCAGCAGCTCGACAGGGGGCACTAATGAAAAACTGTTTTTT.

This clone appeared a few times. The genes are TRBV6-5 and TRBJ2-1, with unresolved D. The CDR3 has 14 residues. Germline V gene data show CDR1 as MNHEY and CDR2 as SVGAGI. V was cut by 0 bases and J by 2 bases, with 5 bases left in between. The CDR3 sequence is CASSYSGPYNEQFF. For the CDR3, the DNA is TGTGCCAGCAGTTACTCGGGTCCCTACAATGAGCAGTTCTTC.

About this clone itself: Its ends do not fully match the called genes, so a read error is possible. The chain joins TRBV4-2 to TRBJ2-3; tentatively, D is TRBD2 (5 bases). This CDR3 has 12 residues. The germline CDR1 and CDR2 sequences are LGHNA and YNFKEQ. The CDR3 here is CASSRLEDTQYF. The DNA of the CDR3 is TGTGCCAGCAGCCGCCTGGAGGATACTCAGTATTTT.

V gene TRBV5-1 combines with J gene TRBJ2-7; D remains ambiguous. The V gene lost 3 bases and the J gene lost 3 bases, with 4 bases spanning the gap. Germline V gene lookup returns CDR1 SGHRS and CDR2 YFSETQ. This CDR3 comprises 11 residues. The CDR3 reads CASSSNYEQYF. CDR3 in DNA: TGCGCCAGCAGCTCAAACTACGAGCAGTACTTC.

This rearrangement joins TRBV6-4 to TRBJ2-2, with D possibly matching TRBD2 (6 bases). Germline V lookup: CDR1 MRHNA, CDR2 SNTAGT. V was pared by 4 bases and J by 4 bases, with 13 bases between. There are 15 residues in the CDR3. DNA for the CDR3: TGTGCCAGCAGTGTCGGGGGTCAGGGCACCGGGGAGCTGTTTTTT. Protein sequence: CASSVGGQGTGELFF.

For the CDR3, the DNA is TGTGCCAGCAAACTAGGTGGCGAGCAGTTCTTC. Its translation is CASKLGGEQFF. The rearrangement links TRBV27 to TRBJ2-1, with D perhaps TRBD2 (5 bases). Germline CDR1 and CDR2: MNHEY and SMNVEV (reference sequence). V lost 7 bases, J lost 10 bases, and 11 bases lay in between. The CDR3 is made up of 11 amino acids.

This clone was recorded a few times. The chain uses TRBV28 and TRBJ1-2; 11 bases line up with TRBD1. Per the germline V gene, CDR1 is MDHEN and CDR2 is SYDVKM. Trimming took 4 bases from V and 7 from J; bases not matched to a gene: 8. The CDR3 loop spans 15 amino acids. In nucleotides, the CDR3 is TGTGCCAGCAGTTCACCGGGACAGGGGGATGTTGGCTACACCTTC. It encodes CASSSPGQGDVGYTF.

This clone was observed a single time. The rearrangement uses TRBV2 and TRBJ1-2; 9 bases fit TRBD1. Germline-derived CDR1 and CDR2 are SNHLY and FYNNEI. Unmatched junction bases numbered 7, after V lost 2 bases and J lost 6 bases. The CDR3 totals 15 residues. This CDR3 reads CASSELGQGWDGYTF. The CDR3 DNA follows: TGTGCCAGCAGTGAACTAGGACAGGGGTGGGATGGCTACACCTTC.

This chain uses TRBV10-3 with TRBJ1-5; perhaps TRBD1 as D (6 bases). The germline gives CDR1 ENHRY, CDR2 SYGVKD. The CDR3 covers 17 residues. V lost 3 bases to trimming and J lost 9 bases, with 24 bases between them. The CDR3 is CAISDGGDTLPIMPQHF. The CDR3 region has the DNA TGTGCCATCAGTGATGGAGGGGACACCTTGCCGATCATGCCCCAGCATTTT.

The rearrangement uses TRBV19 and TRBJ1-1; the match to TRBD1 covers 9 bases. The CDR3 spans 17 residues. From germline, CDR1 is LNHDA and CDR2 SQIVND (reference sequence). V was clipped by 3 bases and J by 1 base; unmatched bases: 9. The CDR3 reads CASSIVPLGQGNTEAFF. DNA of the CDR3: TGTGCCAGTAGTATTGTTCCCCTGGGACAGGGGAACACTGAAGCTTTCTTT.

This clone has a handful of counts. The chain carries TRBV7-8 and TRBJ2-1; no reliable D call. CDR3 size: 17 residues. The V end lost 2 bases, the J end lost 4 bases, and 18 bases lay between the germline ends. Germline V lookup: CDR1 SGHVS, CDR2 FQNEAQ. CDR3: CASSLLWQQKSYNEQFF. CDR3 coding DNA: TGTGCCAGCAGCTTATTGTGGCAGCAGAAAAGTTACAATGAGCAGTTCTTC.

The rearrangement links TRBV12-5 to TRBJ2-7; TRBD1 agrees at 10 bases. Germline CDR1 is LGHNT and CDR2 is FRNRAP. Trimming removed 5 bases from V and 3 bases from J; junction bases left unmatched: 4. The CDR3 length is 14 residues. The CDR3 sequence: CASGPWTGGYEQYF. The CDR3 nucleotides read TGTGCTAGTGGTCCATGGACAGGGGGCTACGAGCAGTACTTC.

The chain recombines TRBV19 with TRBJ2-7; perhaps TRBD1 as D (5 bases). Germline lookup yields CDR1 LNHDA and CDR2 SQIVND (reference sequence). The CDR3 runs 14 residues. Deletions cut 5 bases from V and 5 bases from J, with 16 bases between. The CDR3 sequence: CASSLGDRFNEQYF. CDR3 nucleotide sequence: TGTGCCAGTAGTTTAGGGGATAGATTCAACGAGCAGTACTTC.

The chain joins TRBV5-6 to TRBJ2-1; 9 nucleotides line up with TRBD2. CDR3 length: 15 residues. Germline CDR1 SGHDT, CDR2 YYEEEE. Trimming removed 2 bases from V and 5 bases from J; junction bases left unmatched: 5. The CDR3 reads CASSFSGSAHNEQFF. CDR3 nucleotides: TGTGCCAGCAGCTTTAGCGGGAGCGCCCACAATGAGCAGTTCTTC.

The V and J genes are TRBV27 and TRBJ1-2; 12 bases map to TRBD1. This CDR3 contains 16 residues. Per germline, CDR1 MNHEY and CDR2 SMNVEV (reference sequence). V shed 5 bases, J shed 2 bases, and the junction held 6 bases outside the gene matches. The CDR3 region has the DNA TGTGCCAGCAGTCCGGGACAGGGGGCATCGAACTATGGCTACACCTTC. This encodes CASSPGQGASNYGYTF.

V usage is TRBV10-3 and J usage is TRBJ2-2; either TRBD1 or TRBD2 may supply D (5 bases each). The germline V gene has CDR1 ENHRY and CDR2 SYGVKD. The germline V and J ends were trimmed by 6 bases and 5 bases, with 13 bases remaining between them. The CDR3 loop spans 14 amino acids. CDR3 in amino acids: CAIRHPGRTGELFF. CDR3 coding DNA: TGTGCCATCAGGCACCCGGGACGGACCGGGGAGCTGTTTTTT.

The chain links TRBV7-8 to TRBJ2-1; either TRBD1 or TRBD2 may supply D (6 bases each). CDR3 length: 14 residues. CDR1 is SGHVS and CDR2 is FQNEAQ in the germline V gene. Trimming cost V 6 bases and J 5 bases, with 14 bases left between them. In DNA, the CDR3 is TGTGCCAGCAGGCCCCAACGGGGGCACAATGAGCAGTTCTTC. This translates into CASRPQRGHNEQFF.

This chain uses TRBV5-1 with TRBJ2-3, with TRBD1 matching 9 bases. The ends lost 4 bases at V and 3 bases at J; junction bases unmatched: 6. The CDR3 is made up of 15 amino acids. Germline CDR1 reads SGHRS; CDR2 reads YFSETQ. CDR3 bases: TGCGCCAGCAGCCCCGGGACAGGGCTGACAGATACGCAGTATTTT. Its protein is CASSPGTGLTDTQYF. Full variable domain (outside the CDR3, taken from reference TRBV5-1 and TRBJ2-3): KAGVTQTPRYLIKTRGQQVTLSCSPISGHRSVSWYQQTPGQGLQFLFEYFSETQRNKGNFPGRFSGRQFSNSRSEMNVSTLELGDSALYLCASSPGTGLTDTQYFGPGTRLTVL.

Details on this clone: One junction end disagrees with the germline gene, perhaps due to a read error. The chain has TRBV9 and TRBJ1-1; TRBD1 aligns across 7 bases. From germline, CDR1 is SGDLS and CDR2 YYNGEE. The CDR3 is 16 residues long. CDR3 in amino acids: CASSVGLSQGNAEAFF. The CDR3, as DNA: TGTGCCAGCAGCGTAGGATTATCACAGGGGAACGCTGAAGCTTTCTTT.

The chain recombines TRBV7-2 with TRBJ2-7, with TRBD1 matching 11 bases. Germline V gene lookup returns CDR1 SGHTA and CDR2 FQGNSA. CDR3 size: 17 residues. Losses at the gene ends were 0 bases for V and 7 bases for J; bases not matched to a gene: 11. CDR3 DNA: TGTGCCAGCAGCTTAGCTATCCTCGGACAGGGGGCAGGGGAGCAGTACTTC. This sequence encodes CASSLAILGQGAGEQYF.

This CDR3 reads CASSIKTPYEQYF. For the CDR3, the DNA is TGTGCCAGTAGTATAAAGACGCCCTACGAGCAGTACTTC. The chain carries TRBV19 and TRBJ2-7; no definite D call. The CDR3 totals 13 residues. Germline CDR1 and CDR2: LNHDA and SQIVND (reference sequence). Trimming removed 2 bases at V and 2 bases at J, with 7 bases between.

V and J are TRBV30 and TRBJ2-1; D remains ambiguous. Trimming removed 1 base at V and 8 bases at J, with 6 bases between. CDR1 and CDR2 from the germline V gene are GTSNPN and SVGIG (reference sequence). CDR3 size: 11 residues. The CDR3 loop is CAWSDQDEQFF. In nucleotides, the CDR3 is TGTGCCTGGAGTGACCAAGATGAGCAGTTCTTC.

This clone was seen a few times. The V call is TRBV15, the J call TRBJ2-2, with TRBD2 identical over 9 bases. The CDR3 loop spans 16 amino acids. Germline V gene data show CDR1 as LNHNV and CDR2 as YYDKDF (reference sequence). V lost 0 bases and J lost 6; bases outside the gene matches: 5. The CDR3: CATSRDRVAGAGELFF. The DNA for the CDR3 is TGTGCCACCAGCAGAGATCGGGTAGCGGGAGCCGGGGAGCTGTTTTTT. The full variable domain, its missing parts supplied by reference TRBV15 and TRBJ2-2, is DAMVIQNPRYQVTQFGKPVTLSCSQTLNHNVMYWYQQKSSQAPKLLFHYYDKDFNNEADTPDNFQSRRPNTSFCFLDIRSPGLGDTAMYLCATSRDRVAGAGELFFGEGSRLTVL.

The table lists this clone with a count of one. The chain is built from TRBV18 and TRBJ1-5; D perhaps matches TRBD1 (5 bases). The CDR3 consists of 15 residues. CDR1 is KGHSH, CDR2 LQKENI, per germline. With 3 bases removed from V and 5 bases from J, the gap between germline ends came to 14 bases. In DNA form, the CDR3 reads TGTGCCAGCTCACCTCGCAGGGTGGATGATCAGCCCCAGCATTTT. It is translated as CASSPRRVDDQPQHF.

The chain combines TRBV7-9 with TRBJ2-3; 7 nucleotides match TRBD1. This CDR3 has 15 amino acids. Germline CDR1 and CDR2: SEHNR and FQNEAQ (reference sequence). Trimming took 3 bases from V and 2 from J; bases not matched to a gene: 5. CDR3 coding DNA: TGTGCCAGCAGCTTCTCACAGGGGATCACAGATACGCAGTATTTT. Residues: CASSFSQGITDTQYF.

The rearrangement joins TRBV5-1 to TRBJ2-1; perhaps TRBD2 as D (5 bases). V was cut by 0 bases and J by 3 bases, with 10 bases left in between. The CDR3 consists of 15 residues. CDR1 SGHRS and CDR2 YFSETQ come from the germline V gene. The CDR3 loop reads CASSLGTRGYNEQFF. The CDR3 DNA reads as TGCGCCAGCAGCTTGGGGACCCGGGGCTACAATGAGCAGTTCTTC.

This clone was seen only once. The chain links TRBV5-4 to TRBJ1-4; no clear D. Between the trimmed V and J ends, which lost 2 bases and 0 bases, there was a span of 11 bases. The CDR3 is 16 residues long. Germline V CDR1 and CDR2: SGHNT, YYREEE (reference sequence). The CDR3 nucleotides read TGTGCCAGCAGCTTTGGGAATCCGACAACTAATGAAAAACTGTTTTTT. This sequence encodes CASSFGNPTTNEKLFF.

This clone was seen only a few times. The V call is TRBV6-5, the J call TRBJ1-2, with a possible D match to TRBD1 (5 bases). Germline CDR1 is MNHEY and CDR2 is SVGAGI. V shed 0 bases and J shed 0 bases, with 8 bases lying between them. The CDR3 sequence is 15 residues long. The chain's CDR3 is CASSYSVRANYGYTF. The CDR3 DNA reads TGTGCCAGCAGTTACTCGGTCAGGGCTAACTATGGCTACACCTTC.